This TCR beta chain was profiled in a study of blood T cell repertoires in COVID-19. Across the study: The United States, Italy and Spain supplied acute and convalescent COVID-19 samples. PBMCs, B-cell-depleted T cells, or T cells provided the cDNA or gDNA that made up the material.

The V gene lost 4 bases and the J gene lost 3 bases, with 10 bases spanning the gap. The CDR3 has 13 amino acids. Germline V gene data show CDR1 as SGHTA and CDR2 as FQGNSA. Original data processing: By means of reference gene primer amplification, nucleated cell counts were estimated. TCRdb keeps only in-frame clones here, not all; method: immunoSEQ multiplex PCR. V and J calls plus clone size are reproduced from that table; the DNA served to infer D and trimming. Here the sample spans roughly 200,000 clones, about nine tenths being singletons. The V call is TRBV7-2, the J call TRBJ2-7; D is ambiguous. The sequenced sample was peripheral blood. This receptor was obtained from a man aged 18-30 years with active or convalescent COVID-19. CDR3 DNA sequence: TGTGCCAGCAGCTCAGGATCCAGCTACGAGCAGTACTTC. This codes for CASSSGSSYEQYF.